This entry features one TCR beta chain sequence. The authors built TCR beta libraries using iRepertoire HTBI primers and Arm-PCR of CDR3 regions. MiXCR was run by TCRdb on the multiplex PCR reads, yielding one entry per CDR3 protein. The sample lists 310,000 or so distinct CDR3 sequences, 20% to 25% occurring once. The data are from a study of regulatory T cells in long-lasting Graves disease. Time point given: persistent/refractory GD, antithyroid drugs over 5 years with positive TRAb. PBMC RNA served as the TCR library source. The specimen comprised peripheral blood mononuclear cells (PBMCs), sampled when the disease was refractory, from a patient treated with antithyroid drugs. This clonotype was sampled from a female donor with Graves disease.

The CDR3 sequence: CASSLGASGSYEQYF. The CDR3 DNA follows: TGCGCCAGCAGCTTAGGGGCTAGCGGGAGCTACGAGCAGTACTTC. V usage is TRBV5-1 and J usage is TRBJ2-7; TRBD2 matches at 10 bases. This CDR3 region has 15 residues. The V segment lost 2 bases and the J segment 3 bases; nucleotides outside the gene matches: 5. The germline V gene has CDR1 SGHRS and CDR2 YFSETQ. The full variable domain, with the rest looked up from reference TRBV5-1 and TRBJ2-7, is KAGVTQTPRYLIKTRGQQVTLSCSPISGHRSVSWYQQTPGQGLQFLFEYFSETQRNKGNFPGRFSGRQFSNSRSEMNVSTLELGDSALYLCASSLGASGSYEQYFGPGTRLTVT.